The rows below give T cell receptor beta chains drawn from one sample of a study of control samples from healthy donors and cancer patients. Assay used: immunoSEQ multiplex PCR; TCRdb lists only in-frame clones, some missing. Of about 190,000 clones detected, around 90% appear once; the ten largest clones hold approximately 2%. Sequenced material: blood. The origin of the receptors is a man aged 30-40 years in good health. Each CDR3 is given with its conserved first and last residue. The D gene is left open where the match is weak. Clone size is not always given. Where it is, it says once, few, many or a class for expanded clones.

V	D	J	size	DNA	CDR3
TRBV2	TRBD1	TRBJ2-4	few	TGTGCCAGCAGAATAGCGACAGGGGGCGACATTCAGTACTTC	CASRIATGGDIQYF
TRBV7-8	-	TRBJ2-1	-	TGTGCCAGCAGCTCGACTGGCAATGAGCAGTTCTTC	CASSSTGNEQFF
TRBV12-5	-	TRBJ1-1	-	TGTGCTAGTGGTTTGGAAAATAGTGAAGCTTTCTTT	CASGLENSEAFF
TRBV2	TRBD1	TRBJ1-2	-	TGTGCCAGCAGTTATCAGGGGGGAGGGAATGGCTACACCTTC	CASSYQGGGNGYTF
TRBV10-3	TRBD1	TRBJ1-5	-	TGTGCCATCAGTGCCGGGACAGGGCTCAATCAGCCCCAGCATTTT	CAISAGTGLNQPQHF
TRBV12-3/TRBV12-4	-	TRBJ2-7	-	TGTGCCAGCAGCCTACAGCAAACCTACGAGCAGTACTTC	CASSLQQTYEQYF
TRBV2	-	TRBJ1-1	-	TGTGCCAGCAGTTTGGACAGTGGGTACACTGAAGCTTTCTTT	CASSLDSGYTEAFF
TRBV13	TRBD2	TRBJ2-2	-	TGTGCCAGCAGCTCCCGGGTAGCGGGGACCACCGGGGAGCTGTTTTTT	CASSSRVAGTTGELFF
TRBV10-3	-	TRBJ2-2	once	TGTGCCATCGGGGGGAGAGGGGCGGCCGGGGAGCTGTTTTTT	CAIGGRGAAGELFF
TRBV6-1	-	TRBJ2-6	-	TGTGCCAGCAGTGACATGGGCCCCCCCCCAAGGGTCTCTGGGGCCAACGTCCTGACTTTC	CASSDMGPPPRVSGANVLTF
TRBV25-1	TRBD1	TRBJ2-1	-	TGTGCCAGCAGACCGGGACAGTCCTACAATGAGCAGTTCTTC	CASRPGQSYNEQFF
TRBV4-1	-	TRBJ2-7	-	TGCGCCAGCAGCCAAGATTGGGGCTCCTACGAGCAGTACTTC	CASSQDWGSYEQYF
TRBV4-1	TRBD1	TRBJ2-7	-	TGCGCCAGCAGCCAAGAGGGACAGGGAAGGCTGGTGTACTTC	CASSQEGQGRLVYF
TRBV19	-	TRBJ1-6	-	TGTGCCAGTAGTACCCCTGGGGGTTCACCCGGGGGATATTCACCCCTCCACTTT	CASSTPGGSPGGYSPLHF
TRBV19	-	TRBJ2-7	-	TGTGCCAGTAGCCAGCCAGGGAATTACGAGCAGTACTTC	CASSQPGNYEQYF
TRBV7-9	-	TRBJ2-7	-	TGTGCCAGCAGCTTCGAGGGTTCCTCCTACGAGCAGTACTTC	CASSFEGSSYEQYF